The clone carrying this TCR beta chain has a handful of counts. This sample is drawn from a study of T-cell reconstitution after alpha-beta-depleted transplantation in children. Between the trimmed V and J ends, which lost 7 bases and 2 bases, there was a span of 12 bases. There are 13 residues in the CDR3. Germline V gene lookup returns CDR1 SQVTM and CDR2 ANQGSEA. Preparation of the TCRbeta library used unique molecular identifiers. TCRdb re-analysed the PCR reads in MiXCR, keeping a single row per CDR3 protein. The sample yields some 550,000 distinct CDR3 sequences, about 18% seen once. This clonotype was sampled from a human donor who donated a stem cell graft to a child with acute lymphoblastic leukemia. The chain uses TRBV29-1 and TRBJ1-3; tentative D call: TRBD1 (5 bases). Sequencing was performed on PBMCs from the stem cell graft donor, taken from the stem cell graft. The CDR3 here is CSARGYPGNTIYF. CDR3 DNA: TGCAGCGCAAGGGGATACCCTGGAAACACCATATATTTT.